Listed here is a single T cell receptor beta chain. This receptor's antigen is unknown. Base qualities are missing; no much larger clone stands one base away. The CDR3 regions of human TCRbeta chains were analyzed by immunosequencing. Regarding the original processing steps: TCRs in the repertoires were matched against a reference library of SARS-CoV-2-specific TCRs that had been generated with the MIRA antigen-specificity platform. Breadth was defined as the fraction of unique TCRs that were SARS-CoV-2-associated. Depth was defined as the fraction of total T cells that were SARS-CoV-2-associated. Using the MIRA data, each spike-specific TCR was assigned both to the spike region to which the TCR was reactive and to a CD4 or CD8 class. Log10-transformed breadth and depth values were compared by one-way ANOVA with Sidak's multiple comparisons tests. TCRdb's version of the immuneACCESS table is confined to in-frame rearrangements and falls short of the full clone set. An unresolved V gene accounts for under half of the shortfall where checked; the remainder is of unknown origin. The V and J calls and clone size are taken from that table; D and trimming were inferred from the DNA. The sample yields 150,000 or so clones; 75% to 95% were counted once. The ten largest account for about 4.2% of the sample.

The time point label corresponds to: baseline before first vaccination. The vaccinee samples were drawn from two UK trials, COV001 and COV002, one of which was a single-blind randomized controlled phase 2/3 trial testing AZD1222 (ChAdOx1 nCoV-19) in healthy adults. For TCRbeta chain sequencing, PBMC samples were collected from trial participants at day 0 and at day 28 after the second dose. V lost 1 base and J lost 2 bases; the stretch between them is 12 bases long. Sequences LNHNV (CDR1) and YYDKDF (CDR2) are obtained from the germline V gene (reference sequence). Counted from cysteine to phenylalanine, this CDR3 has 16 amino acids. The read is trimmed to its CDR3 DNA, 48 bases read in frame from base 1. The data are from a study of T cell responses to AZD1222 COVID-19 vaccine (dated by TCRdb to 2020 to 2023). Describing the broader study: Because spike-specific TCR depth and breadth did not differ between the two schedules, AZD1222 recipients who got a second dose at roughly 4 weeks were pooled with those who got a second dose at roughly 12 weeks. A total of 230 to 250 trial participants underwent TCR sequencing, of whom about 200 had received two doses of AZD1222 and around 25 had received two doses of the MenACWY control vaccine. Enrollment into the trials was organized by age into subgroups of 18-55, 56-69 and 70-plus years, and those subgroups contained roughly 150, 30 and 60 TCR-sequenced participants, respectively. What the work shows at the level of the full study, not this receptor alone: Conclusions about previously exposed vaccinees are limited because only 5 or 6 AZD1222 recipients were SARS-CoV-2 seropositive at baseline. The 56-69-year group was small, and its depth increase did not reach significance, likely because of low power. Spike-specific TCR breadth and depth rose significantly after two AZD1222 doses compared with day 0 and with MenACWY recipients. Because no day 14 peak-response samples were available, the repertoires could be characterized only after the peak T cell response. Epitopes outside the regions mutated in the B.1.351 and B.1.1.7 variants were reportedly recognized by nearly half of the unique spike-specific TCRs. Participants were mostly white British and included more females than males, and it was suggested by the authors that clonal diversity may have been underestimated. Vaccine-associated CD4 TCRs spanned the whole spike protein, with dominant responses in regions 160-218 and 743-854.

The clonotype originates from an adult in good health. Sequencing was performed on peripheral blood, taken on day 0 of AZD1222 vaccination. The chain couples TRBV15 to TRBJ2-4; the D gene cannot be resolved beyond TRBD1 or TRBD2, each matching 5 bases. The base sequence is TGTGCCACCAGCAGAGGGGACCGATCCTCCAAAAACATTCAGTACTTC. It specifies CATSRGDRSSKNIQYF.